Listed here are 2 T cell receptor beta chains from one sample, sequenced in a study of monozygotic twins with inflammatory bowel disease. From its re-call of the 5' RACE reads, TCRdb lists each CDR3 protein once, without DNA. The sample totals some 400,000 distinct CDR3 sequences. Sequenced: blood. The receptors shown here come from a human donor with ulcerative colitis or Crohn's disease, or a healthy co-twin of an affected twin (not recorded which).

This sequence joins TRBV19 and TRBJ1-5; the TRBD1 assignment by TCRdb is unverifiable without DNA. The CDR3 is 15 residues long. The germline V gene has CDR1 LNHDA and CDR2 SQIVND (reference sequence). The CDR3 loop reads CASSITGLSNQPQHF.

The rearrangement joins TRBV6-1 to TRBJ1-2; TCRdb's assignment of TRBD1 cannot be checked, as there is no DNA. Looked up from germline, CDR1 is MNHNS and CDR2 is SASEGT. The CDR3 runs 16 residues. The CDR3 here is CASSTRQIPANYGYTF.